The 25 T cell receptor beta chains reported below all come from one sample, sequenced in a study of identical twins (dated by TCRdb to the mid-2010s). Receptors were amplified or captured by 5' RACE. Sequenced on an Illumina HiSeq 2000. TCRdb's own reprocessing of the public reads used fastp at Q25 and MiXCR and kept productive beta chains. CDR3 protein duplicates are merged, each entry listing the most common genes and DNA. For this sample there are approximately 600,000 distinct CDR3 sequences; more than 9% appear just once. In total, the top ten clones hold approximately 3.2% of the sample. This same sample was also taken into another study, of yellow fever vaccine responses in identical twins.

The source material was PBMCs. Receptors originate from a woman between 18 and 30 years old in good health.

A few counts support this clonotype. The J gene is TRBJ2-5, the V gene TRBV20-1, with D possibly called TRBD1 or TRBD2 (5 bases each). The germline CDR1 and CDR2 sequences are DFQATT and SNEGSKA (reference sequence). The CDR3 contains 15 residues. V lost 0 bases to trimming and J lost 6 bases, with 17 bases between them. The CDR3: CSARDLGGYAKTQYF. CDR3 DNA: TGCAGTGCTAGAGATCTTGGGGGATACGCGAAGACCCAGTACTTC.

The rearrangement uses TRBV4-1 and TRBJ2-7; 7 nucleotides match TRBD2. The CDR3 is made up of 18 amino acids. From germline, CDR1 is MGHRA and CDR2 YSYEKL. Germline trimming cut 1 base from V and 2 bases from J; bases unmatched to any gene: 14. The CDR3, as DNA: TGCGCCAGCAGCCAAGTTCAAATGGCTAGCGGTTCTCCCTACGAGCAGTACTTC. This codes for CASSQVQMASGSPYEQYF.

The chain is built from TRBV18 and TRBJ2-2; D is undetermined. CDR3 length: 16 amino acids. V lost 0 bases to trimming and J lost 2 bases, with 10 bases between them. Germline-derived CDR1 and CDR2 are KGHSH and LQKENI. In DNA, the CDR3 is TGTGCCAGCTCACCACCGTGGGCCCTAAACACCGGGGAGCTGTTTTTT. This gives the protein CASSPPWALNTGELFF. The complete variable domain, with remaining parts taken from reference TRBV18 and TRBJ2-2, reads NAGVMQNPRHLVRRRGQEARLRCSPMKGHSHVYWYRQLPEEGLKFMVYLQKENIIDESGMPKERFSAEFPKEGPSILRIQQVVRGDSAAYFCASSPPWALNTGELFFGEGSRLTVL.

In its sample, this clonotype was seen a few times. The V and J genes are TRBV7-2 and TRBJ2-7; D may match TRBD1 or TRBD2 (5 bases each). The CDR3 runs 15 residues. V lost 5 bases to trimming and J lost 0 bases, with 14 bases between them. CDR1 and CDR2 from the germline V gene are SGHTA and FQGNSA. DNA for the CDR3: TGTGCCAGCAGCCCCCCCGGGACCCGCTCCTACGAGCAGTACTTC. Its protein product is CASSPPGTRSYEQYF.

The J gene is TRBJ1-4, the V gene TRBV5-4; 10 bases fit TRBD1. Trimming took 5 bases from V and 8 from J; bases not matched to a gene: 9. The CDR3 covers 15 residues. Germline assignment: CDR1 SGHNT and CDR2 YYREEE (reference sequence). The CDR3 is CASRDSGTGDEKLFF. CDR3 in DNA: TGTGCCAGCAGGGACTCCGGGACAGGGGACGAAAAACTGTTTTTT.

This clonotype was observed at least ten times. The CDR3 loop reads CASSLASTSGNEQFF. The CDR3 DNA is TGCGCCAGCAGCTTGGCCAGCACTAGCGGCAATGAGCAGTTCTTC. J is TRBJ2-1 and V is TRBV5-1; 8 nucleotides line up with TRBD2. The CDR3 is made up of 15 amino acids. Germline trimming cut 0 bases from V and 6 bases from J; bases unmatched to any gene: 5. From germline, CDR1 is SGHRS and CDR2 YFSETQ.

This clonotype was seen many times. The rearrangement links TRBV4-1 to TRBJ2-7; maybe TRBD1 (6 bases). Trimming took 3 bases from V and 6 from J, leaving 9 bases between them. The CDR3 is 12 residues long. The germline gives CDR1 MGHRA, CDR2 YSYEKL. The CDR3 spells CASSQIQGEQYF. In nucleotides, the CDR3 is TGCGCCAGCAGCCAGATACAGGGCGAGCAGTACTTC.

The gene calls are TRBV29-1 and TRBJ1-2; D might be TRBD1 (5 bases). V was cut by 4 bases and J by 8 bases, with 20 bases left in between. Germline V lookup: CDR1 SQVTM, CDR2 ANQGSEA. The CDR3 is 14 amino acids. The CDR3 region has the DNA TGCAGCGTTGTGATAGACGGGGCAGGCGGCGGCTACACCTTC. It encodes CSVVIDGAGGGYTF.

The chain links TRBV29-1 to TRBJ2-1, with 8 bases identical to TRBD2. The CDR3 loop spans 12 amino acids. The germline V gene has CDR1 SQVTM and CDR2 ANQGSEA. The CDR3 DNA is TGCAGAGCCGGGGGGGCAAGCAATGAGCAGTTCTTC. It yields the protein CRAGGASNEQFF.

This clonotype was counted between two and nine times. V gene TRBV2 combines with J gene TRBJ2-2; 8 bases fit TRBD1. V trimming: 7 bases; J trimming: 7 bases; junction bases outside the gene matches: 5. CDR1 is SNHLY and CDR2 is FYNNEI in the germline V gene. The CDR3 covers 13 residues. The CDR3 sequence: CASTQGADGELFF. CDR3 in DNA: TGTGCCAGCACCCAGGGGGCGGACGGGGAGCTGTTTTTT. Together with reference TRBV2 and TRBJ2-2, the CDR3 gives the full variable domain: EPEVTQTPSHQVTQMGQEVILRCVPISNHLYFYWYRQILGQKVEFLVSFYNNEISEKSEIFDDQFSVERPDGSNFTLKIRSTKLEDSAMYFCASTQGADGELFFGEGSRLTVL.

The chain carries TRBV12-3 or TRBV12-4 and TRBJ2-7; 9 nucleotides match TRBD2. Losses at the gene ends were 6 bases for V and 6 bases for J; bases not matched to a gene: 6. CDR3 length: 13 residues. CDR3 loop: CASRKGLASEQYF. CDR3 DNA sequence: TGTGCCAGCAGGAAGGGACTAGCAAGCGAGCAGTACTTC.

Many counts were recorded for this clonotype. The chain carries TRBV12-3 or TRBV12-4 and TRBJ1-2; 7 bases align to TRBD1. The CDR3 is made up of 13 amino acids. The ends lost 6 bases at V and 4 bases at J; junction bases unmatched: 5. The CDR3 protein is CASRPGQTYGYTF. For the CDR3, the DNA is TGTGCCAGCAGGCCGGGACAGACCTATGGCTACACCTTC.

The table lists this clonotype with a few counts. This CDR3 is CATSPGRGRYEQYF. The CDR3 DNA follows: TGTGCCACCAGCCCCGGACGGGGACGCTACGAGCAGTACTTC. The chain combines TRBV15 with TRBJ2-7; D might be TRBD1 or TRBD2, each matching 5 bases. The CDR3 is made up of 14 amino acids. CDR1 LNHNV and CDR2 YYDKDF come from the germline V gene (reference sequence). V lost 5 bases, J lost 3 bases, and 14 bases lay in between.

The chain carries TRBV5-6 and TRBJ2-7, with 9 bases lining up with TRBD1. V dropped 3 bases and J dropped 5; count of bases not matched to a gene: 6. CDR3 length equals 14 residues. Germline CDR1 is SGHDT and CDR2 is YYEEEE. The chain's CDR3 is CASSWPGQGNEQYF. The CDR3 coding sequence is TGTGCCAGCAGCTGGCCGGGACAGGGTAACGAGCAGTACTTC.

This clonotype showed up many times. The CDR3 loop reads CASSLSGVLNTEAFF. In DNA, the CDR3 is TGTGCCAGCAGTTTGTCCGGGGTCTTGAACACTGAAGCTTTCTTT. This chain connects TRBV12-3 or TRBV12-4 to TRBJ1-1, with unresolved D. The V gene lost 3 bases and the J gene lost 0 bases, with 11 bases spanning the gap. The length of the CDR3 is 15 residues.

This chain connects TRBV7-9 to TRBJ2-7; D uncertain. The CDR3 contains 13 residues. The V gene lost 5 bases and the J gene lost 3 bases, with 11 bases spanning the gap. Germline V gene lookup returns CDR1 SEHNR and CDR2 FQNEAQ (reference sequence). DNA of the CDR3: TGTGCCAGCAGCCAGATGGGAAACTACGAGCAGTACTTC. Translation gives CASSQMGNYEQYF.

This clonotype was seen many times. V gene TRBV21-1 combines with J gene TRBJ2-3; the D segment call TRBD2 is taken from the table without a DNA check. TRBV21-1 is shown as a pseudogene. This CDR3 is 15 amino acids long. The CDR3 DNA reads TGTGCCAGCAGCAAATTTCGGGCGGGAACAGATACGCAGTATTTT. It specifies CASSKFRAGTDTQYF.

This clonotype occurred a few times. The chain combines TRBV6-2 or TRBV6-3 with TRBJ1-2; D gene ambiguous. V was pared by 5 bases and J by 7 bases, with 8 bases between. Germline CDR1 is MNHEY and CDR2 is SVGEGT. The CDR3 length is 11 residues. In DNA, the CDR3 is TGTGCCAGCAGTGAACGAAGTGGCTACACCTTC. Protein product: CASSERSGYTF.

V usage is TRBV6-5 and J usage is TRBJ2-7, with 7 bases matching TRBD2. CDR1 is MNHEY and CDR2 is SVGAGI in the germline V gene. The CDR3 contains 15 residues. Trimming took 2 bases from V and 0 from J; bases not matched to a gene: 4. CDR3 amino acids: CASSYPSGHSYEQYF. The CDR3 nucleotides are TGTGCCAGCAGTTACCCTAGCGGACACTCCTACGAGCAGTACTTC.

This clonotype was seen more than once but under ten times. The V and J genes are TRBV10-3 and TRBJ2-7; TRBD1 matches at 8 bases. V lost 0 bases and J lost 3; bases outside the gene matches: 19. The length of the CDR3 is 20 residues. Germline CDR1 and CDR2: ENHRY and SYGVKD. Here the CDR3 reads CAISESTNPGTGPSIYEQYF. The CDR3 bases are TGTGCCATCAGTGAGTCGACTAATCCCGGGACAGGACCTTCTATCTACGAGCAGTACTTC.

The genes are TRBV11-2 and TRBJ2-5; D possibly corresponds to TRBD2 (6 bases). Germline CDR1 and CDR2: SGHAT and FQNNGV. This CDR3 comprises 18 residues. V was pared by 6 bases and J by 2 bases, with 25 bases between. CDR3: CASSRHGPSSGVQETQYF. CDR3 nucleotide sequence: TGTGCCAGCAGTCGCCATGGCCCTAGTTCGGGGGTTCAAGAGACCCAGTACTTC.

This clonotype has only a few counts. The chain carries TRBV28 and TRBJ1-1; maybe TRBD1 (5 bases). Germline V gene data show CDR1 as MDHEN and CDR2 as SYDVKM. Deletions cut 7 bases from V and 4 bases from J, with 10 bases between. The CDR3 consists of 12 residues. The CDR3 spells CASKDSITEAFF. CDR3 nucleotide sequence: TGTGCCAGCAAAGACAGCATCACTGAAGCTTTCTTT.

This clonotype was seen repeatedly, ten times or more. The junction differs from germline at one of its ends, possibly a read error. Here the CDR3 DNA reads TGTGCTAGCAGCCAGGACCCTTTTCCCGGGGAGCTGTTTTTT. Its protein is CASSQDPFPGELFF. The chain couples TRBV7-7 to TRBJ2-2; no firm D call. The CDR3 consists of 14 residues. Germline values: CDR1 SSHAT, CDR2 FNYEAQ (reference sequence).

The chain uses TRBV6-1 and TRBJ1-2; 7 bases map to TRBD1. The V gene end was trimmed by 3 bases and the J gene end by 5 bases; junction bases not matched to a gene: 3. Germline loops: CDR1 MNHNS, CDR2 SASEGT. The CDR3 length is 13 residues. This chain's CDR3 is CASSDQTGYGYTF. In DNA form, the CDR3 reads TGTGCCAGCAGTGACCAGACAGGGTATGGCTACACCTTC.

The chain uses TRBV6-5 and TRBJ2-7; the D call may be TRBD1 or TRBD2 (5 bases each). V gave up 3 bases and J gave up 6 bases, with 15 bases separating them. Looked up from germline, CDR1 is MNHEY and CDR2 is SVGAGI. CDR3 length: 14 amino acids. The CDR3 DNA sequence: TGTGCCAGCAGTTATTCGAGGACTGACAGCGAGCAGTACTTC. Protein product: CASSYSRTDSEQYF.